This TCR beta chain comes out of a study of T cells in narcolepsy. About the study: Donors had narcolepsy type 1 or type 2, or were healthy controls.

Between the trimmed V and J ends, which lost 3 bases and 0 bases, there was a span of 1 base. The CDR3 length is 12 residues. Germline-derived CDR1 and CDR2 are SEHNR and FQNEAQ (reference sequence). About this clone: No antigen is known for it.

TCRdb keeps only in-frame clones here, not all; method: immunoSEQ multiplex PCR. The sample yields tens of thousands of clones, about 91% seen once. General study findings and limits: Autoreactive HCRT-specific and TRIB2-specific clonotypes were marked in same-patient CSF-versus-blood CD4+ comparisons.

This chain uses TRBV7-9 with TRBJ2-3; D is unclear. The sequencing sample was made of CD45RA- memory CD4+ T cells from PBMCs. The receptor comes from a human donor with narcolepsy. Here the CDR3 reads CASSLSTDTQYF. The CDR3, as DNA: TGTGCCAGCAGCTTGAGCACAGATACGCAGTATTTT.